The rows below give T cell receptor beta chains drawn from one sample of a study of cytotoxic CD8 clonotypes in ibrutinib-treated CLL. Generated by immunoSEQ multiplex PCR, the TCRdb table keeps only in-frame clones and is missing some. The table lists around 52,000 clones, 56% of them singletons. The sequencing used PBMCs, collected after 24 months of ibrutinib treatment. These receptors were obtained from a human donor with chronic lymphocytic leukemia. The CDR3 runs from the conserved cysteine through the conserved F or W. The order of the fields is J gene, D gene, V gene, CDR3 length, clone size, CDR3 DNA, CDR3 protein. A D gene is named only where the DNA matches it firmly. Rows give clone size only sometimes, using once, few, many, or a class for an expanded clone.

j_call: TRBJ2-2
d_call: TRBD1
v_call: TRBV7-9
cdr3_length: 13
clone_size: few
cdr3_nt: TGTGCCAGCAGCCGACAGGGGACCGGGGAGCTGTTTTTT
cdr3_aa: CASSRQGTGELFF

j_call: TRBJ2-3
d_call: NA
v_call: TRBV5-5
cdr3_length: 16
clone_size: NA
cdr3_nt: TGTGCCAGCAGCGCGGGGTTCGGGATTGGGACAGATACGCAGTATTTT
cdr3_aa: CASSAGFGIGTDTQYF

j_call: TRBJ1-2
d_call: NA
v_call: TRBV6-6
cdr3_length: 13
clone_size: few
cdr3_nt: TGTGCCAGCAGTTATGGACAGAGACAAGACTACACCTTC
cdr3_aa: CASSYGQRQDYTF

j_call: TRBJ1-2
d_call: NA
v_call: TRBV5-1
cdr3_length: 14
clone_size: NA
cdr3_nt: TGCGCCAGCAGCGCCTCCGGGACGGCCTATGGCTACACCTTC
cdr3_aa: CASSASGTAYGYTF

j_call: TRBJ1-2
d_call: TRBD1
v_call: TRBV6-6
cdr3_length: 16
clone_size: NA
cdr3_nt: TGTGCCAGCAGCTATAGCACGGGACAGAAGTTAGATGGCTACACCTTC
cdr3_aa: CASSYSTGQKLDGYTF

j_call: TRBJ1-2
d_call: TRBD1
v_call: TRBV29-1
cdr3_length: 12
clone_size: once
cdr3_nt: TGCAGCGTCCGAACAGGGGGCGATGGCTACACCTTC
cdr3_aa: CSVRTGGDGYTF

j_call: TRBJ2-7
d_call: TRBD2
v_call: TRBV13
cdr3_length: 17
clone_size: few
cdr3_nt: TGTGCCAGCAGCTCCCACAAGACTAGCGGGAGAACCTACGAGCAGTACTTC
cdr3_aa: CASSSHKTSGRTYEQYF

j_call: TRBJ2-1
d_call: TRBD2
v_call: TRBV30
cdr3_length: 14
clone_size: NA
cdr3_nt: TGTGCCTGGAGATTAGCGGGAGGGCCTCGTGAGCAGTTCTTC
cdr3_aa: CAWRLAGGPREQFF

j_call: TRBJ1-5
d_call: TRBD1
v_call: TRBV4-2
cdr3_length: 16
clone_size: once
cdr3_nt: TGTGCCAGCAGCCCAGGTACAGGGGGCAAAAATCAGCCCCAGCATTTT
cdr3_aa: CASSPGTGGKNQPQHF

j_call: TRBJ1-4
d_call: NA
v_call: TRBV6-4
cdr3_length: 15
clone_size: NA
cdr3_nt: TGTGCCAGCAGTGACTCGGGTAGGATCGGCGAAAAACTGTTTTTT
cdr3_aa: CASSDSGRIGEKLFF